What follows are 14 T cell receptor beta chains derived from one specimen sequenced in a study of OX40 agonist ivuxolimab in advanced cancers. The library was made by the immunoSEQ multiplex PCR assay. Held by TCRdb, this immuneACCESS table contains in-frame sequences only and omits some clones. Under half of the omission traces to an unresolved V gene where checked; the cause of the rest is unknown. For this sample the table gives more than 45,000 clones, of which 83% were detected only once. Clones ranked in the top ten supply approximately 1% of the sample. The specimen was CD4+ or CD8+ T cells sorted from blood, collected in a trial of the OX40 agonist ivuxolimab. These receptors originate from an adult with an advanced solid tumor such as melanoma, head and neck, liver or kidney cancer.

This clone has just one count. V is TRBV30 and J is TRBJ1-1; TRBD1 might be the D (5 bases). This CDR3 region has 15 residues. The V end lost 0 bases, the J end lost 5 bases, and 16 bases lay between the germline ends. Germline-derived CDR1 and CDR2 are GTSNPN and SVGIG (reference sequence). This CDR3 is CAWSVNPGRRTEAFF. The CDR3 DNA follows: TGTGCCTGGAGTGTAAACCCGGGGCGGCGGACTGAAGCTTTCTTT.

This clone was detected only once. The CDR3 reads CASSRNRDYGELFF. CDR3 in DNA: TGCGCCAGCAGCAGGAACAGGGATTACGGGGAGCTGTTTTTT. The chain couples TRBV5-1 to TRBJ2-2; D perhaps matches TRBD1 (6 bases). Germline V CDR1 and CDR2: SGHRS, YFSETQ. The CDR3 loop spans 14 amino acids. V was trimmed by 4 bases and J by 7 bases, leaving 14 bases between them. The full variable domain, in which reference TRBV5-1 and TRBJ2-2 provide the parts outside the CDR3, is KAGVTQTPRYLIKTRGQQVTLSCSPISGHRSVSWYQQTPGQGLQFLFEYFSETQRNKGNFPGRFSGRQFSNSRSEMNVSTLELGDSALYLCASSRNRDYGELFFGEGSRLTVL.

The chain joins TRBV9 to TRBJ2-7; 7 bases are a match to TRBD1. The CDR3 length is 15 residues. V gave up 4 bases and J gave up 3 bases; unmatched junction bases: 10. Germline-derived CDR1 and CDR2 are SGDLS and YYNGEE. The CDR3 spells CASSKAGQAIYEQYF. CDR3 coding DNA: TGTGCCAGCAGCAAAGCTGGACAGGCGATCTACGAGCAGTACTTC.

This chain uses TRBV6-5 with TRBJ1-2; 7 nucleotides align to TRBD1. Germline CDR1 is MNHEY and CDR2 is SVGAGI. The CDR3 is 13 residues long. Trimming at V came to 6 bases and at J to 2 bases, leaving 3 bases not matched to a gene. CDR3 sequence: CASRVQGNYGYTF. CDR3 nucleotide sequence: TGTGCCAGCAGAGTACAGGGGAACTATGGCTACACCTTC.

V is TRBV13 and J is TRBJ2-5; 10 bases are a match to TRBD2. V lost 5 bases to trimming and J lost 1 base; unmatched junction nucleotides: 7. This CDR3 is built from 16 residues. The germline V gene has CDR1 PRHDT and CDR2 FYEKMQ (reference sequence). The CDR3 DNA reads TGTGCCAGCAGCCCAGGACTAGCGGAAACCCAAGAGACCCAGTACTTC. The encoded protein is CASSPGLAETQETQYF. Filled out from reference TRBV13 and TRBJ2-5, the complete variable domain reads AAGVIQSPRHLIKEKRETATLKCYPIPRHDTVYWYQQGPGQDPQFLISFYEKMQSDKGSIPDRFSAQQFSDYHSELNMSSLELGDSALYFCASSPGLAETQETQYFGPGTRLLVL.

The chain uses TRBV2 and TRBJ1-2, with D maybe TRBD1 (5 bases). The CDR3 consists of 14 residues. Trimming removed 11 bases at V and 2 bases at J, with 18 bases between. Germline V lookup: CDR1 SNHLY, CDR2 FYNNEI. The CDR3 nucleotides are TGTGCCGGGGCAGGACAACTGGGCAACTATGGCTACACCTTC. Protein: CAGAGQLGNYGYTF.

The rearrangement uses TRBV10-3 and TRBJ2-5, with D possibly being TRBD1 (6 bases). The CDR3 extends over 14 amino acids. The V and J ends lost 7 bases and 5 bases respectively, with 17 bases between them. CDR1 ENHRY and CDR2 SYGVKD come from the germline V gene. The CDR3 bases are TGTGCCATCAACGGCAGGGGTATAGGGGAGACCCAGTACTTC. Protein sequence: CAINGRGIGETQYF.

In the case of this clone: Relative to the germline gene, one junction end is altered; a read error may explain this. The V gene is TRBV7-7, the J gene TRBJ2-5; no definite D call. The CDR3 length is 12 residues. The germline CDR1 and CDR2 sequences are SSHAT and FNYEAQ (reference sequence). The CDR3 DNA is TGTGCTAGCAGCCCTTCAATTGGGACCCAGTACTTC. This codes for CASSPSIGTQYF.

This clone was seen just once. V usage is TRBV27 and J usage is TRBJ1-1; the D gene is possibly TRBD1 (6 bases). The germline CDR1 and CDR2 sequences are MNHEY and SMNVEV (reference sequence). V dropped 4 bases and J dropped 0 bases, with 12 bases sitting between them. The CDR3 covers 15 residues. The CDR3 DNA reads as TGTGCCAGCAGTTCCCGGGACACCATGAACACTGAAGCTTTCTTT. This gives the protein CASSSRDTMNTEAFF.

This rearrangement joins TRBV7-8 to TRBJ2-1, with 9 bases lining up with TRBD1. The germline gives CDR1 SGHVS, CDR2 FQNEAQ. The length of the CDR3 is 14 residues. V lost 4 bases to trimming and J lost 4 bases; unmatched junction nucleotides: 2. In DNA, the CDR3 is TGTGCCAGCAGCTACAGGGGGCCTTACAATGAGCAGTTCTTC. This translates into CASSYRGPYNEQFF.

The V call is TRBV7-2, the J call TRBJ1-2; the D gene is possibly TRBD1 (5 bases). Trimming shortened V by 4 bases and J by 5 bases, and 20 bases separated the two germline ends. From germline, CDR1 is SGHTA and CDR2 FQGNSA. This CDR3 contains 16 residues. Here the CDR3 DNA reads TGTGCCAGCAGCTCCTCCCCGCCACAGGTGGGGTATGGCTACACCTTC. Translating it yields CASSSSPPQVGYGYTF.

This chain uses TRBV27 with TRBJ1-5; 11 bases match TRBD1. The CDR3 is made up of 18 amino acids. CDR1 MNHEY and CDR2 SMNVEV come from the germline V gene (reference sequence). After removal of 6 bases from V and 0 bases from J, the junction contained 10 bases not matched to a gene. For the CDR3, the DNA is TGTGCCAGCAGGCGGGACAGGGGGGGCCCTAATAGCAATCAGCCCCAGCATTTT. Protein sequence: CASRRDRGGPNSNQPQHF.

The CDR3 sequence: CASSQDRGLGYTF. CDR3 in DNA: TGTGCCAGCAGCCAAGACAGGGGGCTGGGCTACACCTTC. The rearrangement uses TRBV16 and TRBJ1-2; 10 bases align to TRBD1. Germline-derived CDR1 and CDR2 are KGHSY and FQNENV. This CDR3 contains 13 residues. V was pared by 2 bases and J by 8 bases, with 2 bases of the junction left unmatched. Combining the CDR3 with reference TRBV16 and TRBJ1-2 gives the whole variable domain GEEVAQTPKHLVRGEGQKAKLYCAPIKGHSYVFWYQQVLKNEFKFLISFQNENVFDETGMPKERFSAKCLPNSPCSLEIQATKLEDSAVYFCASSQDRGLGYTFGSGTRLTVV.

The sample holds one count of this clone. This sequence joins TRBV29-1 and TRBJ1-5; the D is unclear. Germline CDR1 and CDR2: SQVTM and ANQGSEA. The CDR3 length is 12 residues. Trimming removed 4 bases at V and 5 bases at J, with 9 bases between. The CDR3 DNA follows: TGCAGCGTTGCTACAGTGGATCAGCCCCAGCATTTT. Translating it yields CSVATVDQPQHF.